This T cell receptor (beta chain) was recovered during a study of cytomegalovirus exposure and HLA in healthy donors. Study results and limitations: Per a prior analysis, the majority of TCR beta V segments were productive roughly 90% or roughly 30% of the time.

About this clone: The antigen remains unidentified.

CDR3 length: 15 amino acids. V lost 4 bases, J lost 8 bases, and 9 bases stayed unmatched. Germline V gene data show CDR1 as SGHTA and CDR2 as FQGNSA. The primer mix had 60 Vbeta and 13 Jbeta primers. The table came from immunoSEQ multiplex PCR; TCRdb's copy has only in-frame clones and leaves some out. This table holds about 180,000 clones, 70% to 80% found once. This sequence joins TRBV7-2 and TRBJ2-2; 8 nucleotides agree with TRBD1. Sequencing used PBMCs. The sequence derives from a man in his sixties in good health and CMV-seronegative. CDR3: CASSSRQGKAGELFF. The CDR3 DNA follows: TGTGCCAGCAGCTCCCGACAGGGGAAGGCTGGGGAGCTGTTTTTT.